The 3 T cell receptor beta chains below all came from one sample that was sequenced in a study of blood T cell repertoires in COVID-19. The assay was immunoSEQ multiplex PCR, and TCRdb's table has in-frame clones only and misses some. This table has around 220,000 clones, 75% to 85% appearing once. Sequencing was done on a sample of peripheral blood. Source of these receptors: a woman of 80 years or more with COVID-19, enrolled during active disease.

The chain links TRBV24-1 to TRBJ1-4; 8 bases line up with TRBD1. This CDR3 has 16 amino acids. Per germline, CDR1 KGHDR and CDR2 SFDVKD. Trimming at V came to 3 bases and at J to 3 bases, leaving 5 bases not matched to a gene. The DNA of the CDR3 is TGTGCCACCAGTGATGGAACAGGGGGAGCTAATGAAAAACTGTTTTTT. Protein: CATSDGTGGANEKLFF.

This clone was seen more than once but under ten times. CDR3 amino acids: CASSSATAGGYTF. The DNA for the CDR3 is TGTGCCAGCAGTTCGGCGACAGCGGGTGGCTACACCTTC. The chain uses TRBV12-3 or TRBV12-4 and TRBJ1-2, with D tentatively TRBD1 (5 bases). The CDR3 has 13 residues. V lost 4 bases and J lost 7, with 13 bases in between.

V gene TRBV2 combines with J gene TRBJ2-3; 10 bases map to TRBD1. Germline CDR1 is SNHLY and CDR2 is FYNNEI. V shed 7 bases and J 3 bases; nucleotides not matched to a gene: 7. The length of the CDR3 is 15 residues. CDR3 protein: CASTWRTGGTDTQYF. In DNA, the CDR3 is TGTGCCAGCACATGGCGGACAGGGGGTACAGATACGCAGTATTTT.